One sample yielded the 25 T cell receptor beta chains listed below, sequenced in a study of human T cells and chemical hapten exposure. Each CDR3 protein is one row after TCRdb ran MiXCR on the RACE reads. The sample includes some 350,000 distinct CDR3 sequences, over 6% of them seen just once. Indicated time point: patch test 2, 6 weeks after DPC sensitization. As for treatment: therapeutic diphenylcyclopropenone sensitization with weekly scalp DPC. The sequencing used whole blood, collected in connection with sensitization to the hapten diphenylcyclopropenone (DPC). These receptor sequences come from a woman aged 18-29 years with alopecia areata. Some clones in this sample may be carry-over from other donors' samples.

This clonotype was counted at least ten times. The J gene is TRBJ2-1, the V gene TRBV25-1; no reliable D call. The ends were cut back, 3 bases at V and 9 bases at J, with 15 bases in the middle. Germline V CDR1 and CDR2: MGHDK, SYGVNS. The CDR3 sequence is 14 residues long. The CDR3 region is CASSDRSEMGEQFF. The CDR3 DNA follows: TGTGCCAGCAGTGATAGGTCAGAGATGGGTGAGCAGTTCTTC.

The V call is TRBV20-1, the J call TRBJ2-1; possibly TRBD2 for D (5 bases). V was trimmed by 6 bases and J by 7 bases, leaving 16 bases between them. CDR1 and CDR2 (germline): DFQATT, SNEGSKA (reference sequence). The CDR3 is 13 amino acids. The CDR3 coding sequence is TGCAGTGCCCATCCCGGTGGGGAGAATGAGCAGTTCTTC. Protein sequence: CSAHPGGENEQFF.

This clonotype was recorded many times. The gene calls are TRBV14 and TRBJ1-2; D uncertain. Germline-derived CDR1 and CDR2 are SGHDN and FVKESK. The length of the CDR3 is 13 residues. V was shortened by 4 bases and J by 10 bases, with 16 bases between the two germline ends. The CDR3 protein is CASSPVRLEAYTF. The DNA for the CDR3 is TGTGCCAGCAGCCCTGTGCGGCTAGAAGCCTACACCTTC.

This clonotype turned up a few times. As DNA, the CDR3 is TGTGCCAGCAGTTACTCGGTAAAAGGGGTCGGCGAGCAGTACTTC. Protein sequence: CASSYSVKGVGEQYF. The rearrangement links TRBV6-2 or TRBV6-3 to TRBJ2-7; D might be TRBD1 (5 bases). From germline, CDR1 is MNHEY and CDR2 SVGEGT. Trimming stripped 0 bases from V and 6 bases from J, with 15 bases between. The CDR3 runs 15 residues.

This clonotype has only a few counts. The V call is TRBV12-5, the J call TRBJ1-2; possibly TRBD1 for D (6 bases). V dropped 0 bases and J dropped 4 bases, with 18 bases sitting between them. The CDR3 runs to 17 residues. Looked up from germline, CDR1 is LGHNT and CDR2 is FRNRAP. The CDR3 DNA is TGTGCTAGTGGTTTGGTAGCTCAGGGGATCCCTTTCTATGGCTACACCTTC. It encodes CASGLVAQGIPFYGYTF.

The rearrangement links TRBV5-1 to TRBJ2-7; D gene uncertain. The CDR3 covers 12 residues. The V end lost 0 bases, the J end lost 6 bases, and 7 bases lay between the germline ends. Germline V gene sequence: CDR1 SGHRS, CDR2 YFSETQ. The CDR3 DNA follows: TGCGCCAGCAGCTTGGGACAAAGCGAGCAGTACTTC. Amino acids: CASSLGQSEQYF.

This clonotype has at least ten counts. The V and J genes are TRBV20-1 and TRBJ2-1, with a tentative D call TRBD1 (6 bases). The CDR3 length is 12 residues. CDR1 is DFQATT, CDR2 SNEGSKA, per germline (reference sequence). V was clipped by 6 bases and J by 9 bases, with 15 bases between them. CDR3 region: CSATFAGVEQFF. The CDR3, as DNA: TGCAGTGCCACTTTCGCAGGGGTTGAGCAGTTCTTC.

This clonotype was seen only a few times. The chain joins TRBV6-6 to TRBJ1-4; D gene unclear. Germline CDR1 reads MNHNY; CDR2 reads SVGAGI (reference sequence). V was pared by 5 bases and J by 8 bases, with 9 bases between. This CDR3 has 12 amino acids. The CDR3 sequence: CASSQSSEKLFF. The CDR3 DNA is TGTGCCAGCAGTCAGTCGTCGGAAAAACTGTTTTTT.

A few counts support this clonotype. The chain employs TRBV4-2 and TRBJ1-5; a possible D gene is TRBD1 (6 bases). Trimming shortened V by 0 bases and J by 7 bases, and 10 bases separated the two germline ends. The V gene's germline CDR1 is LGHNA and CDR2 YNFKEQ. The CDR3 covers 14 residues. CDR3 amino acids: CASSQETGEQPQHF. In DNA, the CDR3 is TGTGCCAGCAGCCAAGAGACAGGAGAGCAGCCCCAGCATTTT.

This clonotype was seen many times. The gene calls are TRBV25-1 and TRBJ1-3; 8 positions match TRBD1. This CDR3 is 15 amino acids long. Germline lookup yields CDR1 MGHDK and CDR2 SYGVNS. Trimming removed 6 bases from V and 1 base from J; junction bases left unmatched: 5. This chain's CDR3 is CASSLTGASGNTIYF. CDR3 sequence (DNA): TGTGCCAGCAGCCTGACAGGGGCGTCTGGAAACACCATATATTTT.

A few counts support this clonotype. This chain connects TRBV9 to TRBJ1-1; D possibly corresponds to TRBD1 (6 bases). Germline V lookup: CDR1 SGDLS, CDR2 YYNGEE. Trimming shortened V by 3 bases and J by 1 base, and 19 bases separated the two germline ends. The CDR3 consists of 17 residues. The chain's CDR3 is CASSGVTGSGPNTEAFF. In DNA form, the CDR3 reads TGTGCCAGCAGCGGTGTGACAGGCTCTGGGCCGAACACTGAAGCTTTCTTT.

This rearrangement joins TRBV7-8 to TRBJ2-3, with a tentative D call TRBD1 (6 bases). The germline CDR1 and CDR2 sequences are SGHVS and FQNEAQ. This CDR3 is built from 13 residues. Trimming stripped 3 bases from V and 4 bases from J, with 8 bases between. The CDR3 DNA sequence: TGTGCCAGCAGCTTCGGACAGTCAGATACGCAGTATTTT. Amino acid sequence: CASSFGQSDTQYF.

In its sample, this clonotype was seen many times. The chain recombines TRBV12-3 or TRBV12-4 with TRBJ1-6; possible D gene TRBD1, 6 bases. This CDR3 spans 13 amino acids. The V end lost 6 bases, the J end lost 7 bases, and 10 bases lay between the germline ends. CDR3 residues: CASSDRRNSPLHF. CDR3 in DNA: TGTGCCAGCAGCGACAGGCGGAATTCACCCCTCCACTTT.

This clonotype was detected ten times or more. The rearrangement uses TRBV2 and TRBJ2-7; possible D gene TRBD2, 5 bases. CDR3 size: 12 residues. V lost 7 bases to trimming and J lost 2 bases, with 9 bases between them. The germline gives CDR1 SNHLY, CDR2 FYNNEI. CDR3 sequence reads: CASKEEAYEQYF. The CDR3 bases are TGTGCCAGCAAGGAGGAAGCCTACGAGCAGTACTTC.

This clonotype appeared many times. The J gene is TRBJ1-3, the V gene TRBV6-5, with D possibly matching TRBD1 (6 bases). The V gene's germline CDR1 is MNHEY and CDR2 SVGAGI. This CDR3 is 14 amino acids long. The V end was cut by 10 bases, the J end by 0 bases, with 13 bases between. CDR3 nucleotides: TGTGCCACAGTAGACAGGAGCTCTGGAAACACCATATATTTT. Amino acids: CATVDRSSGNTIYF.

In this sample, this clonotype turned up many times. The chain is built from TRBV21-1 and TRBJ2-3; TRBD2 is the table's D call and was not checked against the DNA. TRBV21-1 is reported as a pseudogene. The CDR3 has 16 amino acids. Here the CDR3 DNA reads TGTGCCAGCAGCAAAAAGACTAGCGGGGACACAGATACGCAGTATTTT. This gives the protein CASSKKTSGDTDTQYF.

This clonotype occurred many times. The chain uses TRBV7-2 and TRBJ1-2; 12 positions agree with TRBD1. The V and J ends lost 3 bases and 7 bases, in that order; junction bases with no gene match: 9. The CDR3 is made up of 16 amino acids. Germline loops: CDR1 SGHTA, CDR2 FQGNSA. As DNA, the CDR3 is TGTGCCAGCAGCTTTGGGCCGGGACAGGGGGCTGTTGGCTACACCTTC. Translated, it gives CASSFGPGQGAVGYTF.

The sample holds a few counts of this clonotype. The chain employs TRBV7-9 and TRBJ2-7, with D possibly being TRBD1 (6 bases). CDR3 length: 11 amino acids. CDR1 and CDR2 from the germline V gene are SEHNR and FQNEAQ (reference sequence). With 8 bases removed from V and 4 bases from J, the gap between germline ends came to 9 bases. The CDR3 loop reads CASRDIYEQYF. The CDR3 nucleotides are TGTGCCAGCCGGGACATTTACGAGCAGTACTTC.

This chain connects TRBV7-2 to TRBJ1-6; D unclear. CDR3 length: 17 amino acids. V was pared by 3 bases and J by 4 bases, with 16 bases between. In germline, CDR1 is SGHTA, CDR2 FQGNSA. For the CDR3, the DNA is TGTGCCAGCAGCTTCGCTACGTTAAGTCCATATAATTCACCCCTCCACTTT. Translating it yields CASSFATLSPYNSPLHF.

This clonotype was counted ten times or more. J is TRBJ2-6 and V is TRBV4-3, with D perhaps TRBD2 (6 bases). Trimming shortened V by 0 bases and J by 10 bases, and 13 bases separated the two germline ends. The CDR3 runs 15 residues. Germline assignment: CDR1 LGHNA and CDR2 YSLEER. The CDR3 coding sequence is TGCGCCAGCAGCCAAGAAGGTCGGACTATGAACGTCCTGACTTTC. Its translation: CASSQEGRTMNVLTF.

In this sample, this clonotype turned up many times. The genes are TRBV7-9 and TRBJ1-1; D unresolved. The CDR3 runs to 11 residues. V lost 0 bases and J lost 4, with 0 bases in between. The germline V gene encodes CDR1 SEHNR and CDR2 FQNEAQ (reference sequence). The CDR3 DNA reads TGTGCCAGCAGCTTAGCCACTGAAGCTTTCTTT. Protein: CASSLATEAFF.

The sample holds many counts of this clonotype. The chain links TRBV20-1 to TRBJ2-7; 9 nucleotides align to TRBD2. The CDR3 spans 14 residues. The J segment lost 3 bases and the V segment lost 3 bases, leaving 6 bases of the junction unmatched. CDR1 DFQATT and CDR2 SNEGSKA come from the germline V gene (reference sequence). In DNA, the CDR3 is TGCAGTGCTAGTAGGCGGGGGGGAAGCTACGAGCAGTACTTC. Protein sequence: CSASRRGGSYEQYF.

This clonotype occurred a few times. The chain is built from TRBV29-1 and TRBJ2-6, with unresolved D. Trimming took 6 bases from V and 1 from J, leaving 10 bases between them. This CDR3 region has 14 residues. CDR1 is SQVTM, CDR2 ANQGSEA, per germline. The CDR3 spells CSVRYGSGANVLTF. CDR3 nucleotides: TGCAGCGTCCGTTACGGTTCTGGGGCCAACGTCCTGACTTTC.

The table lists this clonotype with many counts. The chain joins TRBV15 to TRBJ1-1; 8 positions agree with TRBD1. V shed 1 base, J shed 2 bases, and the junction held 6 bases outside the gene matches. Germline-derived CDR1 and CDR2 are LNHNV and YYDKDF (reference sequence). The CDR3 totals 16 residues. The CDR3 DNA follows: TGTGCCACCAGCAGAGTGACTTCAGGGGGCAACACTGAAGCTTTCTTT. Encoded protein: CATSRVTSGGNTEAFF.

The table lists this clonotype with a few counts. CDR3 nucleotide sequence: TGCGCCAGCAGCCCGTCCGGACAGGGCTTCTATGGCTACACCTTC. It translates to CASSPSGQGFYGYTF. This chain joins TRBV4-1 and TRBJ1-2; 8 bases agree with TRBD1. CDR1 and CDR2 (germline): MGHRA, YSYEKL. This CDR3 has 15 amino acids. The trim removed 4 bases at V and 4 bases at J, leaving 8 bases unmatched.